These 21 T cell receptor beta chains were all obtained from the same sample, sequenced in a study of CD8 T cells in Susac syndrome. An input of roughly 0.5 to 1 ug of RNA was subjected to reverse transcription using random hexamers. TCRdb re-derived calls from the immunoSEQ multiplex PCR reads in MiXCR, one entry per CDR3 protein. The sample lists about 190,000 distinct CDR3 sequences, approximately 95% occurring once. Source material: CD4+ T cells from PBMCs. The receptors were gathered from a human donor with Susac syndrome.

This chain uses TRBV30 with TRBJ2-7; the D gene is possibly TRBD2 (6 bases). This CDR3 comprises 15 residues. The germline V and J ends were trimmed by 2 bases and 3 bases, with 17 bases remaining between them. Looked up from germline, CDR1 is GTSNPN and CDR2 is SVGIG (reference sequence). In DNA form, the CDR3 reads TGTGCCTGGAGTCCAGACGGGGGAAGGTTCTACGAGCAGTACTTC. Its protein product is CAWSPDGGRFYEQYF.

V is TRBV29-1 and J is TRBJ2-2; tentatively, D is TRBD1 (6 bases). This CDR3 is 14 amino acids long. Germline CDR1 reads SQVTM; CDR2 reads ANQGSEA. V shed 7 bases and J shed 3 bases, with 15 bases lying between them. CDR3 in DNA: TGCAGCGCCGATACTCCAGGGGACACCGGGGAGCTGTTTTTT. This codes for CSADTPGDTGELFF.

V gene TRBV20-1 combines with J gene TRBJ2-1; TRBD2 agrees at 8 bases. Germline CDR1 is DFQATT and CDR2 is SNEGSKA (reference sequence). The J segment lost 5 bases and the V segment lost 5 bases, leaving 8 bases of the junction unmatched. This CDR3 comprises 14 residues. Here the CDR3 reads CSAVSGARDNEQFF. The CDR3 nucleotides are TGCAGTGCTGTTAGCGGGGCAAGAGACAATGAGCAGTTCTTC.

The V and J genes are TRBV28 and TRBJ2-4; perhaps TRBD1 as D (6 bases). Trimming removed 1 base at V and 1 base at J, with 11 bases between. Germline lookup yields CDR1 MDHEN and CDR2 SYDVKM. The CDR3 consists of 16 residues. Here the CDR3 reads CASSLFGQLAKNIQYF. CDR3 DNA sequence: TGTGCCAGCAGTTTATTCGGACAGCTGGCCAAAAACATTCAGTACTTC.

V and J are TRBV5-1 and TRBJ1-3; no clear D. V was cut by 3 bases and J by 0 bases, with 7 bases left in between. Germline V lookup: CDR1 SGHRS, CDR2 YFSETQ. The CDR3 contains 14 residues. The CDR3 here is CASSSLSSGNTIYF. DNA of the CDR3: TGCGCCAGCAGCTCCCTAAGCTCTGGAAACACCATATATTTT.

The V gene is TRBV5-1, the J gene TRBJ2-7; 7 bases match TRBD1. Germline CDR1 reads SGHRS; CDR2 reads YFSETQ. This CDR3 has 15 residues. Trimming removed 4 bases from V and 4 bases from J; junction bases left unmatched: 11. Here the CDR3 DNA reads TGCGCCAGCAGCGCCACATCGGGACAGATTTACGAGCAGTACTTC. Amino acids: CASSATSGQIYEQYF.

Only one count was recorded for this clonotype. The V call is TRBV7-3, the J call TRBJ1-1, with 9 positions matching TRBD1. The CDR3 totals 13 residues. V shed 8 bases, J shed 4 bases, and the junction held 5 bases outside the gene matches. Germline V gene data show CDR1 as SGHTA and CDR2 as FQGTGA. The CDR3 DNA reads TGTGCCAGCCGACAGGGGGGAAGCACTGAAGCTTTCTTT. Protein: CASRQGGSTEAFF.

Only one count was recorded for this clonotype. This chain links TRBV12-5 with TRBJ2-1; 7 positions match TRBD2. Germline CDR1 reads LGHNT; CDR2 reads FRNRAP. This CDR3 has 14 residues. V was pared by 1 base and J by 11 bases, with 8 bases of the junction left unmatched. The CDR3 loop reads CASGLELAIRKQFF. The CDR3 nucleotides are TGTGCTAGTGGTTTGGAACTAGCGATAAGGAAGCAGTTCTTC.

This clonotype was recorded a few times. The rearrangement uses TRBV27 and TRBJ1-1; D gene unclear. Germline lookup yields CDR1 MNHEY and CDR2 SMNVEV (reference sequence). This CDR3 has 11 residues. Trimming removed 8 bases from V and 0 bases from J, with 4 bases in between. The CDR3 nucleotides are TGTGCCAGCCAGATGAACACTGAAGCTTTCTTT. Encoded protein: CASQMNTEAFF.

The genes are TRBV5-4 and TRBJ2-5; D call uncertain. The CDR3 runs to 13 residues. V gave up 3 bases and J gave up 7 bases, with 13 bases separating them. Germline V gene data show CDR1 as SGHNT and CDR2 as YYREEE (reference sequence). CDR3: CASSSGVIGTQYF. CDR3 DNA sequence: TGTGCCAGCAGCTCGGGCGTGATCGGGACCCAGTACTTC.

The chain is built from TRBV30 and TRBJ1-5; a possible D gene is TRBD1 (6 bases). The V end lost 3 bases, the J end lost 3 bases, and 9 bases lay between the germline ends. The CDR3 runs 13 residues. CDR1 and CDR2 from the germline V gene are GTSNPN and SVGIG (reference sequence). The CDR3 DNA reads TGTGCCTGGAGAGGACAGCACAATCAGCCCCAGCATTTT. Amino acid sequence: CAWRGQHNQPQHF.

This chain joins TRBV2 and TRBJ1-6; TRBD1 is a possible D gene (5 bases). V lost 5 bases and J 5 bases, leaving 10 bases between the germline ends. Germline-derived CDR1 and CDR2 are SNHLY and FYNNEI. This CDR3 region has 14 residues. CDR3 region: CASSWDHNNSPLHF. The CDR3, as DNA: TGTGCCAGCAGTTGGGACCATAATAATTCACCCCTCCACTTT. Full variable domain (remainder filled in from reference TRBV2 and TRBJ1-6): EPEVTQTPSHQVTQMGQEVILRCVPISNHLYFYWYRQILGQKVEFLVSFYNNEISEKSEIFDDQFSVERPDGSNFTLKIRSTKLEDSAMYFCASSWDHNNSPLHFGNGTRLTVT.

The sample holds one count of this clonotype. V gene TRBV20-1 combines with J gene TRBJ2-1, with 12 bases identical to TRBD2. Trimming cost V 0 bases and J 4 bases; bases outside gene matches: 4. The CDR3 runs to 16 residues. Germline CDR1 DFQATT, CDR2 SNEGSKA (reference sequence). The CDR3 coding sequence is TGCAGTGCTAGAGATCGGACTAGCGGGGCGTACAATGAGCAGTTCTTC. It is translated as CSARDRTSGAYNEQFF.

The chain joins TRBV3-1 to TRBJ2-1, with D possibly being TRBD2 (6 bases). The germline V gene encodes CDR1 LGHDT and CDR2 YNNKEL (reference sequence). The V end was cut by 1 base, the J end by 4 bases, with 8 bases between. The length of the CDR3 is 14 residues. This chain's CDR3 is CASSQGLGYNEQFF. CDR3 DNA: TGTGCCAGCAGCCAAGGACTAGGTTACAATGAGCAGTTCTTC.

V gene TRBV11-2 combines with J gene TRBJ2-4; no definite D call. This CDR3 spans 12 amino acids. Germline V gene sequence: CDR1 SGHAT, CDR2 FQNNGV. The germline V and J ends were trimmed by 1 base and 8 bases, with 6 bases remaining between them. This chain's CDR3 is CASSLGRDIQYF. CDR3 nucleotide sequence: TGTGCCAGCAGCTTAGGACGGGACATTCAGTACTTC.

The J gene is TRBJ2-5, the V gene TRBV25-1; D might be TRBD1 (6 bases). The CDR3 length is 15 residues. Looked up from germline, CDR1 is MGHDK and CDR2 is SYGVNS. V lost 5 bases, J lost 2 bases, and 15 bases lay in between. The CDR3 reads CASSYPGQGQETQYF. Written as DNA, the CDR3 is TGTGCCAGCAGTTATCCGGGGCAGGGGCAAGAGACCCAGTACTTC.

This CDR3 reads CASSLVKPDTQYF. As DNA, the CDR3 is TGTGCCAGCAGTTTAGTCAAGCCAGATACGCAGTATTTT. This rearrangement joins TRBV28 to TRBJ2-3, with D unresolved. The length of the CDR3 is 13 residues. Germline loops: CDR1 MDHEN, CDR2 SYDVKM. Trimming took off 2 bases at V and 4 bases at J, with 7 bases between the two ends.

The chain uses TRBV6-2 or TRBV6-3 and TRBJ1-5, with D tentatively TRBD1 (6 bases). CDR1 and CDR2 (germline): MNHEY, SVGEGT. V lost 8 bases to trimming and J lost 1 base, with 15 bases between them. The CDR3 totals 15 residues. DNA for the CDR3: TGTGCCAGCGGGGATCAGGGGCGAAGCAATCAGCCCCAGCATTTT. Translated: CASGDQGRSNQPQHF.

This sequence joins TRBV6-2 or TRBV6-3 and TRBJ2-3; possibly TRBD2 for D (6 bases). This CDR3 is built from 14 residues. The ends were cut back, 6 bases at V and 4 bases at J, with 14 bases in the middle. Per the germline V gene, CDR1 is MNHEY and CDR2 is SVGEGT. CDR3 in amino acids: CASSPQGGADTQYF. The CDR3 DNA is TGTGCCAGCAGCCCTCAGGGAGGTGCAGATACGCAGTATTTT.

The V gene is TRBV5-4, the J gene TRBJ2-1; 9 bases map to TRBD1. From germline, CDR1 is SGHNT and CDR2 YYREEE (reference sequence). The CDR3 spans 13 residues. Trimming at V came to 4 bases and at J to 15 bases, leaving 11 bases not matched to a gene. The CDR3 sequence is CASSPRTGALRFF. The CDR3 DNA sequence: TGTGCCAGCAGCCCCCGGACAGGGGCGCTCAGGTTCTTC.

The chain recombines TRBV4-3 with TRBJ2-1; D unclear. CDR3 length: 13 amino acids. V shed 3 bases and J shed 3 bases, with 6 bases lying between them. CDR1 and CDR2 (germline): LGHNA, YSLEER. CDR3: CASSHRLYNEQFF. DNA for the CDR3: TGCGCCAGCAGCCACCGACTCTACAATGAGCAGTTCTTC.